Listed below are T cell receptor beta chains from one sample, sequenced in a study of PD-1 blockade in mismatch repair-deficient tumors. Using immunoSEQ multiplex PCR, the repertoire was profiled, and TCRdb retains in-frame clones only, with some absent. The sample holds about 79,000 clones; approximately 81% are singletons and the top ten take around 5.1%. Sample: peripheral blood, taken 44 weeks after starting pembrolizumab. Source of these receptors: an adult with mismatch repair-deficient cancer. Each CDR3 is given with its conserved first and last residue. Each record gives: CDR3 protein, CDR3 DNA, clone size, CDR3 length, V gene, J gene, D gene. D genes are given only for firm matches. Rows may omit the clone size; those that give it use once, few, many or a size class.

CDR3 protein: CASSVGGGYGYTF
CDR3 DNA: TGTGCCAGCAGTGTGGGGGGTGGCTATGGCTACACCTTC
clone size: few
CDR3 length: 13
V gene: TRBV2
J gene: TRBJ1-2
D gene: NA

CDR3 protein: CASSFWGNTEAFF
CDR3 DNA: TGCGCCAGCAGCTTTTGGGGGAACACTGAAGCTTTCTTT
clone size: NA
CDR3 length: 13
V gene: TRBV5-1
J gene: TRBJ1-1
D gene: NA

CDR3 protein: CASSIKEQGPGEQYF
CDR3 DNA: TGTGCCAGCAGCATAAAAGAACAGGGGCCGGGCGAGCAGTACTTC
clone size: few
CDR3 length: 15
V gene: TRBV13
J gene: TRBJ2-7
D gene: TRBD1

CDR3 protein: CASSLEGRDTDTQYF
CDR3 DNA: TGCGCCAGCAGCTTGGAGGGGCGGGACACAGATACGCAGTATTTT
clone size: NA
CDR3 length: 15
V gene: TRBV5-1
J gene: TRBJ2-3
D gene: NA

CDR3 protein: CAISPRGQETQYF
CDR3 DNA: TGTGCCATCTCCCCCAGGGGCCAAGAGACCCAGTACTTC
clone size: NA
CDR3 length: 13
V gene: TRBV10-3
J gene: TRBJ2-5
D gene: NA

CDR3 protein: CASRPTGGVTDTQYF
CDR3 DNA: TGTGCCAGCAGGCCGACAGGGGGGGTCACAGATACGCAGTATTTT
clone size: NA
CDR3 length: 15
V gene: TRBV7-2
J gene: TRBJ2-3
D gene: TRBD1

CDR3 protein: CAISESTGAGGRYNEQFF
CDR3 DNA: TGTGCCATCAGTGAGTCGACGGGGGCGGGAGGGCGCTACAATGAGCAGTTCTTC
clone size: NA
CDR3 length: 18
V gene: TRBV10-3
J gene: TRBJ2-1
D gene: TRBD2

CDR3 protein: CASSPGLAGGYEQFF
CDR3 DNA: TGTGCCAGCAGCCCTGGACTAGCGGGAGGTTATGAGCAGTTCTTC
clone size: NA
CDR3 length: 15
V gene: TRBV14
J gene: TRBJ2-1
D gene: TRBD2

CDR3 protein: CATQTSGIGNEQFF
CDR3 DNA: TGTGCCACCCAGACTAGCGGGATAGGTAATGAGCAGTTCTTC
clone size: NA
CDR3 length: 14
V gene: TRBV10-3
J gene: TRBJ2-1
D gene: TRBD2

CDR3 protein: CASSQWTARAAQYF
CDR3 DNA: TGCGCCAGCAGCCAATGGACAGCCCGGGCGGCCCAGTACTTC
clone size: NA
CDR3 length: 14
V gene: TRBV4-1
J gene: TRBJ2-5
D gene: NA

CDR3 protein: CASRATAGGIGELFF
CDR3 DNA: TGTGCCAGCCGCGCGACAGCGGGAGGGATCGGGGAGCTGTTTTTT
clone size: NA
CDR3 length: 15
V gene: TRBV6-1
J gene: TRBJ2-2
D gene: TRBD2

CDR3 protein: CASSLKRDEQYF
CDR3 DNA: TGTGCCAGCAGCCTAAAAAGGGACGAGCAGTACTTC
clone size: once
CDR3 length: 12
V gene: TRBV28
J gene: TRBJ2-7
D gene: NA

CDR3 protein: CASSRVWDQNTEAFF
CDR3 DNA: TGTGCCAGCAGCCGGGTTTGGGATCAGAACACTGAAGCTTTCTTT
clone size: once
CDR3 length: 15
V gene: TRBV5-6
J gene: TRBJ1-1
D gene: NA

CDR3 protein: CASSWDPLNEQFF
CDR3 DNA: TGTGCCAGCAGTTGGGACCCCTTGAATGAGCAGTTCTTC
clone size: NA
CDR3 length: 13
V gene: TRBV7-3
J gene: TRBJ2-1
D gene: NA

CDR3 protein: CAWSARQVQISNQPQHF
CDR3 DNA: TGTGCCTGGAGTGCCCGACAGGTTCAGATTAGCAATCAGCCCCAGCATTTT
clone size: NA
CDR3 length: 17
V gene: TRBV30
J gene: TRBJ1-5
D gene: NA

CDR3 protein: CASSPGIYYGYTF
CDR3 DNA: TGTGCCAGCAGTCCCGGGATTTACTATGGCTACACCTTC
clone size: NA
CDR3 length: 13
V gene: TRBV6-5
J gene: TRBJ1-2
D gene: NA

CDR3 protein: CASSLGVVAGSDTQYF
CDR3 DNA: TGTGCCAGCAGCTTGGGCGTGGTTGCAGGGTCAGATACGCAGTATTTT
clone size: NA
CDR3 length: 16
V gene: TRBV5-5
J gene: TRBJ2-3
D gene: NA

CDR3 protein: CASSVGEYNEQFF
CDR3 DNA: TGTGCCAGCAGCGTAGGGGAGTATAATGAGCAGTTCTTC
clone size: NA
CDR3 length: 13
V gene: TRBV9
J gene: TRBJ2-1
D gene: NA

CDR3 protein: CAIRQGDQPQHF
CDR3 DNA: TGTGCCATCAGGCAGGGCGATCAGCCCCAGCATTTT
clone size: few
CDR3 length: 12
V gene: TRBV10-3
J gene: TRBJ1-5
D gene: NA

CDR3 protein: CASSVGTSYEQYF
CDR3 DNA: TGTGCCAGCAGCGTAGGTACGTCCTACGAGCAGTACTTC
clone size: NA
CDR3 length: 13
V gene: TRBV9
J gene: TRBJ2-7
D gene: NA

CDR3 protein: CASSDETALGVQYF
CDR3 DNA: TGTGCCAGCAGTGACGAGACAGCCCTCGGGGTTCAGTACTTC
clone size: NA
CDR3 length: 14
V gene: TRBV6-1
J gene: TRBJ2-4
D gene: NA

CDR3 protein: CASRQGLAGGTSSYEQYF
CDR3 DNA: TGTGCCAGTAGACAAGGACTAGCGGGAGGCACTAGCTCCTACGAGCAGTACTTC
clone size: NA
CDR3 length: 18
V gene: TRBV19
J gene: TRBJ2-7
D gene: TRBD2

CDR3 protein: CASSLPFTGELFF
CDR3 DNA: TGTGCCAGTAGTCTCCCCTTTACCGGGGAGCTGTTTTTT
clone size: few
CDR3 length: 13
V gene: TRBV19
J gene: TRBJ2-2
D gene: NA

CDR3 protein: CSVAGAGGAFGEQFF
CDR3 DNA: TGCAGCGTTGCGGGGGCGGGGGGCGCGTTCGGAGAGCAGTTCTTC
clone size: few
CDR3 length: 15
V gene: TRBV29-1
J gene: TRBJ2-1
D gene: TRBD2

CDR3 protein: CASSSKRQGAFTYF
CDR3 DNA: TGCGCCAGCAGCTCAAAAAGGCAGGGGGCGTTTACGTATTTT
clone size: NA
CDR3 length: 14
V gene: TRBV10-2
J gene: TRBJ2-3
D gene: TRBD1

CDR3 protein: CATSRGSLETQYF
CDR3 DNA: TGTGCCACCAGCAGAGGCTCCTTGGAGACCCAGTACTTC
clone size: NA
CDR3 length: 13
V gene: TRBV15
J gene: TRBJ2-5
D gene: NA

CDR3 protein: CASSIGVPGTYEQYF
CDR3 DNA: TGTGCCAGTAGTATAGGTGTCCCTGGAACCTACGAGCAGTACTTC
clone size: NA
CDR3 length: 15
V gene: TRBV19
J gene: TRBJ2-7
D gene: NA

CDR3 protein: CASSFLGQFSTEAFF
CDR3 DNA: TGTGCCAGCAGTTTCTTAGGACAGTTCTCCACTGAAGCTTTCTTT
clone size: few
CDR3 length: 15
V gene: TRBV6-5
J gene: TRBJ1-1
D gene: NA

CDR3 protein: CASSIPSSGNTIYF
CDR3 DNA: TGTGCCAGTAGTATTCCGAGCTCTGGAAACACCATATATTTT
clone size: NA
CDR3 length: 14
V gene: TRBV19
J gene: TRBJ1-3
D gene: NA

CDR3 protein: CASSFGGAETQYF
CDR3 DNA: TGTGCCAGCAGCTTTGGGGGAGCAGAGACCCAGTACTTC
clone size: NA
CDR3 length: 13
V gene: TRBV7-9
J gene: TRBJ2-5
D gene: NA

CDR3 protein: CASRRLMNTEAFF
CDR3 DNA: TGCGCCAGCAGAAGATTGATGAACACTGAAGCTTTCTTT
clone size: NA
CDR3 length: 13
V gene: TRBV4-1
J gene: TRBJ1-1
D gene: NA

CDR3 protein: CASRYFGSSSYEQYF
CDR3 DNA: TGCGCCAGCAGGTATTTCGGATCGAGCTCCTACGAGCAGTACTTC
clone size: NA
CDR3 length: 15
V gene: TRBV5-1
J gene: TRBJ2-7
D gene: NA

CDR3 protein: CAWSVSGNTIYF
CDR3 DNA: TGTGCCTGGAGTGTATCTGGAAACACCATATATTTT
clone size: NA
CDR3 length: 12
V gene: TRBV30
J gene: TRBJ1-3
D gene: NA

CDR3 protein: CASSILEGTEAFF
CDR3 DNA: TGTGCCAGTAGTATCTTAGAAGGCACTGAAGCTTTCTTT
clone size: NA
CDR3 length: 13
V gene: TRBV19
J gene: TRBJ1-1
D gene: NA

CDR3 protein: CASSPRLAGGVDEQFF
CDR3 DNA: TGTGCCAGCAGCCCCCGACTAGCGGGAGGAGTGGATGAGCAGTTCTTC
clone size: NA
CDR3 length: 16
V gene: TRBV7-9
J gene: TRBJ2-1
D gene: TRBD2

CDR3 protein: CASSVVPGSGSGNTIYF
CDR3 DNA: TGTGCCAGCAGCGTAGTACCAGGCTCGGGCTCTGGAAACACCATATATTTT
clone size: NA
CDR3 length: 17
V gene: TRBV9
J gene: TRBJ1-3
D gene: NA

CDR3 protein: CAWSPVGTLTGELFF
CDR3 DNA: TGTGCCTGGTCCCCTGTGGGGACACTCACCGGGGAGCTGTTTTTT
clone size: NA
CDR3 length: 15
V gene: TRBV30
J gene: TRBJ2-2
D gene: NA

CDR3 protein: CASSLQGGRAYEQYF
CDR3 DNA: TGTGCCAGCTCGTTACAAGGGGGCAGGGCCTACGAGCAGTACTTC
clone size: NA
CDR3 length: 15
V gene: TRBV18
J gene: TRBJ2-7
D gene: TRBD1

CDR3 protein: CASSVFRGREYF
CDR3 DNA: TGTGCCAGCAGTGTGTTTCGGGGGCGCGAGTACTTC
clone size: few
CDR3 length: 12
V gene: TRBV6-4
J gene: TRBJ2-7
D gene: NA

CDR3 protein: CSVVGQGKTGELFF
CDR3 DNA: TGCAGCGTTGTAGGTCAGGGTAAAACCGGGGAGCTGTTTTTT
clone size: NA
CDR3 length: 14
V gene: TRBV29-1
J gene: TRBJ2-2
D gene: NA

CDR3 protein: CASSRPGPTSNTGELFF
CDR3 DNA: TGTGCCAGCAGTCGCCCGGGACCGACTTCGAACACCGGGGAGCTGTTTTTT
clone size: NA
CDR3 length: 17
V gene: TRBV2
J gene: TRBJ2-2
D gene: NA

CDR3 protein: CASSPQRSGANVLTF
CDR3 DNA: TGTGCCAGTAGTCCCCAACGATCTGGGGCCAACGTCCTGACTTTC
clone size: NA
CDR3 length: 15
V gene: TRBV19
J gene: TRBJ2-6
D gene: NA

CDR3 protein: CASQEATGELFF
CDR3 DNA: TGTGCCAGCCAGGAAGCCACCGGGGAGCTGTTTTTT
clone size: NA
CDR3 length: 12
V gene: TRBV27
J gene: TRBJ2-2
D gene: NA

CDR3 protein: CAWSRTGDAFF
CDR3 DNA: TGTGCCTGGAGTCGGACAGGGGATGCTTTCTTT
clone size: NA
CDR3 length: 11
V gene: TRBV30
J gene: TRBJ1-1
D gene: TRBD1

CDR3 protein: CASSLGLGVYGYTF
CDR3 DNA: TGTGCCAGCAGCTTAGGCCTAGGGGTTTATGGCTACACCTTC
clone size: NA
CDR3 length: 14
V gene: TRBV13
J gene: TRBJ1-2
D gene: NA

CDR3 protein: CASSPGQGAGRTEAFF
CDR3 DNA: TGTGCCAGCTCACCAGGACAGGGGGCTGGTCGGACTGAAGCTTTCTTT
clone size: NA
CDR3 length: 16
V gene: TRBV18
J gene: TRBJ1-1
D gene: TRBD1

CDR3 protein: CASSFGGRVRDEQFF
CDR3 DNA: TGCGCCAGCAGCTTCGGCGGGAGAGTTCGGGATGAGCAGTTCTTC
clone size: NA
CDR3 length: 15
V gene: TRBV5-1
J gene: TRBJ2-1
D gene: TRBD2

CDR3 protein: CASSLAGTGGGNEQFF
CDR3 DNA: TGTGCCAGCAGCCTAGCCGGGACAGGGGGTGGCAATGAGCAGTTCTTC
clone size: NA
CDR3 length: 16
V gene: TRBV7-3
J gene: TRBJ2-1
D gene: TRBD1

CDR3 protein: CASSPNLRGAYEQYF
CDR3 DNA: TGTGCCAGCAGCCCAAACCTCCGGGGCGCCTACGAGCAGTACTTC
clone size: NA
CDR3 length: 15
V gene: TRBV13
J gene: TRBJ2-7
D gene: NA

CDR3 protein: CSVQTGPGAFF
CDR3 DNA: TGCAGCGTACAGACAGGGCCCGGGGCTTTCTTT
clone size: NA
CDR3 length: 11
V gene: TRBV29-1
J gene: TRBJ1-1
D gene: TRBD1

CDR3 protein: CASSPRTGGEAFF
CDR3 DNA: TGTGCCAGCAGTCCACGGACAGGGGGCGAAGCTTTCTTT
clone size: NA
CDR3 length: 13
V gene: TRBV6-6
J gene: TRBJ1-1
D gene: TRBD1